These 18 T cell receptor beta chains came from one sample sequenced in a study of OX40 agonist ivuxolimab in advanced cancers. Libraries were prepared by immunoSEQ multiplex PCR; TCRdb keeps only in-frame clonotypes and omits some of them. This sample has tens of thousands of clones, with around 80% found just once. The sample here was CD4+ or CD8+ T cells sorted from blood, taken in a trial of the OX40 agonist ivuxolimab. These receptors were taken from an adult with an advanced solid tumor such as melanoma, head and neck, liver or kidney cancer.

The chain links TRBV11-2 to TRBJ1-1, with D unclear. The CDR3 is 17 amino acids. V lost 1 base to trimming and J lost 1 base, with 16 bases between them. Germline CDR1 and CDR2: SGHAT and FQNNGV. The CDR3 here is CASSLVGIRSWNTEAFF. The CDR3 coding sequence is TGTGCCAGCAGCTTAGTTGGGATCCGGAGTTGGAACACTGAAGCTTTCTTT.

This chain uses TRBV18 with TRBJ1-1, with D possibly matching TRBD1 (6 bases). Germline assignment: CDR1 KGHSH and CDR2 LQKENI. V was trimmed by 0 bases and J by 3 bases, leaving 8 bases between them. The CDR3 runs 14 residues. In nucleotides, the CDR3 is TGTGCCAGCTCACCACCGGCAGGGGACACTGAAGCTTTCTTT. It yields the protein CASSPPAGDTEAFF.

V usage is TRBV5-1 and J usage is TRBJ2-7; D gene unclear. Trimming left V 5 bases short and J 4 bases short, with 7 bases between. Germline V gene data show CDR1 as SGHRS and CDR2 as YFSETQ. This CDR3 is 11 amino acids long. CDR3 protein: CASRVGYEQYF. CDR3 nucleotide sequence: TGCGCCAGCAGAGTAGGGTACGAGCAGTACTTC.

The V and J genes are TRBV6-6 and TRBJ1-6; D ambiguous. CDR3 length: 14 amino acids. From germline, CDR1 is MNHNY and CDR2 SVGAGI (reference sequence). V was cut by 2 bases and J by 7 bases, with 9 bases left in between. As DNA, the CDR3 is TGTGCCAGCAGTTACCAAAACGGGAATTCACCCCTCCACTTT. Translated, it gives CASSYQNGNSPLHF.

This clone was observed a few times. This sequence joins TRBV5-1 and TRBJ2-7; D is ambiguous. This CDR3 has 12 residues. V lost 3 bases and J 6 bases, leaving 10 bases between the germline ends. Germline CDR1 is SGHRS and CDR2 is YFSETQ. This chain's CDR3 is CASSSDMLEQYF. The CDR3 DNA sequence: TGCGCCAGCAGCTCCGACATGCTCGAGCAGTACTTC.

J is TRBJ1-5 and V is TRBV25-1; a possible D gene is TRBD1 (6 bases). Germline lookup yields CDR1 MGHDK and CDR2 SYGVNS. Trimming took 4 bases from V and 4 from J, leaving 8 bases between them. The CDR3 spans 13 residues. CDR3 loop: CASSGQGNQPQHF. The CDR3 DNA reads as TGTGCCAGCAGTGGCCAGGGGAATCAGCCCCAGCATTTT.

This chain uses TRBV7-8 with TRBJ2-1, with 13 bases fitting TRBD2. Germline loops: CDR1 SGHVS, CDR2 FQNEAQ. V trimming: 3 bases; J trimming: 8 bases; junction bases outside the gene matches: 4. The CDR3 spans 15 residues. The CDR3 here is CASSLGLAGRDEQFF. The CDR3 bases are TGTGCCAGCAGCTTGGGACTAGCGGGGCGGGATGAGCAGTTCTTC. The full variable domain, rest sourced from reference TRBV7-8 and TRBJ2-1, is GAGVSQSPRYKVAKRGQDVALRCDPISGHVSLFWYQQALGQGPEFLTYFQNEAQLDKSGLPSDRFFAERPEGSVSTLKIQRTQQEDSAVYLCASSLGLAGRDEQFFGPGTRLTVL.

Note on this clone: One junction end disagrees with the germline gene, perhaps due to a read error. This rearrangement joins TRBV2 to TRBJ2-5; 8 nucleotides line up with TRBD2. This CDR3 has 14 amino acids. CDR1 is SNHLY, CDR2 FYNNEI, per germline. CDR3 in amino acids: CASSEDSQGLEDNF. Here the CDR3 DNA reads TGTGCCAGCAGTGAAGATTCCCAGGGACTAGAAGACAACTTC.

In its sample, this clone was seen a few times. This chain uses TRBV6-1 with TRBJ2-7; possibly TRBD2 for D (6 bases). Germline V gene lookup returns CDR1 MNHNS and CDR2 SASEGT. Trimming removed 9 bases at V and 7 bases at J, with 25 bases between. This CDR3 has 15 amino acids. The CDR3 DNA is TGTGCCAGTTTCATGCCCCGGGACTTGGAGGGAGAGCAGTACTTC. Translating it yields CASFMPRDLEGEQYF.

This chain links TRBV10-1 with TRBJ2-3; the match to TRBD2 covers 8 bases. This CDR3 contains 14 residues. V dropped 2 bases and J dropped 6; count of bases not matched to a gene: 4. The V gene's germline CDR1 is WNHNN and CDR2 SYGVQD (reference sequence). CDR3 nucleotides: TGCGCCAGCAGTGAGCGGGGGGGCCGTGATACGCAGTATTTT. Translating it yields CASSERGGRDTQYF.

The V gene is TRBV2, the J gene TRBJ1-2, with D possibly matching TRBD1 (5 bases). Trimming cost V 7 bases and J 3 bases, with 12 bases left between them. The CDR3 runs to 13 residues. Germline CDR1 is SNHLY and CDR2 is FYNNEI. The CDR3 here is CASKPQVYYGYTF. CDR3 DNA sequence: TGTGCCAGCAAGCCACAGGTCTACTATGGCTACACCTTC.

CDR3 protein: CASSGQYYGYTF. The CDR3 DNA reads TGCGCCAGCAGTGGGCAGTACTATGGCTACACCTTC. V gene TRBV5-1 combines with J gene TRBJ1-2; no definite D call. V dropped 5 bases and J dropped 3 bases, with 8 bases sitting between them. Germline loops: CDR1 SGHRS, CDR2 YFSETQ. The CDR3 is made up of 12 amino acids.

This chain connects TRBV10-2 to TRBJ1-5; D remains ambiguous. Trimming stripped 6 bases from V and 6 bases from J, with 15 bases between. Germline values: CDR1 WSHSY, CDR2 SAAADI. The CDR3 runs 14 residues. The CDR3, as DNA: TGCGCCAGCAGCTTGGTGTTAACGGGTCAGCCCCAGCATTTT. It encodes CASSLVLTGQPQHF.

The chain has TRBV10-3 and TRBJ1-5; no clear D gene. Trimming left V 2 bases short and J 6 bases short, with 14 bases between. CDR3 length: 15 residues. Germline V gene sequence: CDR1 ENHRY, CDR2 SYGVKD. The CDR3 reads CAISEAKGQIQPQHF. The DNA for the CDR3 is TGTGCCATCAGTGAGGCCAAAGGGCAAATTCAGCCCCAGCATTTT.

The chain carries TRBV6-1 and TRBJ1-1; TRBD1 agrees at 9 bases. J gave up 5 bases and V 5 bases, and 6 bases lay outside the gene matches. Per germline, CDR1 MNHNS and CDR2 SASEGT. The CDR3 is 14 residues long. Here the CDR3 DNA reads TGTGCCAGCAGTCCTACAGGGGGCTCAACTGAAGCTTTCTTT. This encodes CASSPTGGSTEAFF.

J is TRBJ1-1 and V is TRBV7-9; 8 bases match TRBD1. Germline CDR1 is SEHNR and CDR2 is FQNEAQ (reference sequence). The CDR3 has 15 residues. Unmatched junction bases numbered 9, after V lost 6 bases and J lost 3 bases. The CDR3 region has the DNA TGTGCCAGCAGTCCAGGGGGCGCGTCCGACACTGAAGCTTTCTTT. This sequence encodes CASSPGGASDTEAFF.

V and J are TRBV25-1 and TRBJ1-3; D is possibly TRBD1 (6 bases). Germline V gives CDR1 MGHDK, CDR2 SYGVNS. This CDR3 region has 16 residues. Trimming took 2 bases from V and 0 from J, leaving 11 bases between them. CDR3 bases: TGTGCCAGCAGTGAAACAGGGTTACTCTCTGGAAACACCATATATTTT. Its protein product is CASSETGLLSGNTIYF.

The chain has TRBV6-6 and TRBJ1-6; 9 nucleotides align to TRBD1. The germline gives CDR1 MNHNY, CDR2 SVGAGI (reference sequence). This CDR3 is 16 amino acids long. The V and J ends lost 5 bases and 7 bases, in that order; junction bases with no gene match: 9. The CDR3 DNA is TGTGCCAGCAGTCTAAACCCAGGACAGGGGAATTCACCCCTCCACTTT. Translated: CASSLNPGQGNSPLHF.